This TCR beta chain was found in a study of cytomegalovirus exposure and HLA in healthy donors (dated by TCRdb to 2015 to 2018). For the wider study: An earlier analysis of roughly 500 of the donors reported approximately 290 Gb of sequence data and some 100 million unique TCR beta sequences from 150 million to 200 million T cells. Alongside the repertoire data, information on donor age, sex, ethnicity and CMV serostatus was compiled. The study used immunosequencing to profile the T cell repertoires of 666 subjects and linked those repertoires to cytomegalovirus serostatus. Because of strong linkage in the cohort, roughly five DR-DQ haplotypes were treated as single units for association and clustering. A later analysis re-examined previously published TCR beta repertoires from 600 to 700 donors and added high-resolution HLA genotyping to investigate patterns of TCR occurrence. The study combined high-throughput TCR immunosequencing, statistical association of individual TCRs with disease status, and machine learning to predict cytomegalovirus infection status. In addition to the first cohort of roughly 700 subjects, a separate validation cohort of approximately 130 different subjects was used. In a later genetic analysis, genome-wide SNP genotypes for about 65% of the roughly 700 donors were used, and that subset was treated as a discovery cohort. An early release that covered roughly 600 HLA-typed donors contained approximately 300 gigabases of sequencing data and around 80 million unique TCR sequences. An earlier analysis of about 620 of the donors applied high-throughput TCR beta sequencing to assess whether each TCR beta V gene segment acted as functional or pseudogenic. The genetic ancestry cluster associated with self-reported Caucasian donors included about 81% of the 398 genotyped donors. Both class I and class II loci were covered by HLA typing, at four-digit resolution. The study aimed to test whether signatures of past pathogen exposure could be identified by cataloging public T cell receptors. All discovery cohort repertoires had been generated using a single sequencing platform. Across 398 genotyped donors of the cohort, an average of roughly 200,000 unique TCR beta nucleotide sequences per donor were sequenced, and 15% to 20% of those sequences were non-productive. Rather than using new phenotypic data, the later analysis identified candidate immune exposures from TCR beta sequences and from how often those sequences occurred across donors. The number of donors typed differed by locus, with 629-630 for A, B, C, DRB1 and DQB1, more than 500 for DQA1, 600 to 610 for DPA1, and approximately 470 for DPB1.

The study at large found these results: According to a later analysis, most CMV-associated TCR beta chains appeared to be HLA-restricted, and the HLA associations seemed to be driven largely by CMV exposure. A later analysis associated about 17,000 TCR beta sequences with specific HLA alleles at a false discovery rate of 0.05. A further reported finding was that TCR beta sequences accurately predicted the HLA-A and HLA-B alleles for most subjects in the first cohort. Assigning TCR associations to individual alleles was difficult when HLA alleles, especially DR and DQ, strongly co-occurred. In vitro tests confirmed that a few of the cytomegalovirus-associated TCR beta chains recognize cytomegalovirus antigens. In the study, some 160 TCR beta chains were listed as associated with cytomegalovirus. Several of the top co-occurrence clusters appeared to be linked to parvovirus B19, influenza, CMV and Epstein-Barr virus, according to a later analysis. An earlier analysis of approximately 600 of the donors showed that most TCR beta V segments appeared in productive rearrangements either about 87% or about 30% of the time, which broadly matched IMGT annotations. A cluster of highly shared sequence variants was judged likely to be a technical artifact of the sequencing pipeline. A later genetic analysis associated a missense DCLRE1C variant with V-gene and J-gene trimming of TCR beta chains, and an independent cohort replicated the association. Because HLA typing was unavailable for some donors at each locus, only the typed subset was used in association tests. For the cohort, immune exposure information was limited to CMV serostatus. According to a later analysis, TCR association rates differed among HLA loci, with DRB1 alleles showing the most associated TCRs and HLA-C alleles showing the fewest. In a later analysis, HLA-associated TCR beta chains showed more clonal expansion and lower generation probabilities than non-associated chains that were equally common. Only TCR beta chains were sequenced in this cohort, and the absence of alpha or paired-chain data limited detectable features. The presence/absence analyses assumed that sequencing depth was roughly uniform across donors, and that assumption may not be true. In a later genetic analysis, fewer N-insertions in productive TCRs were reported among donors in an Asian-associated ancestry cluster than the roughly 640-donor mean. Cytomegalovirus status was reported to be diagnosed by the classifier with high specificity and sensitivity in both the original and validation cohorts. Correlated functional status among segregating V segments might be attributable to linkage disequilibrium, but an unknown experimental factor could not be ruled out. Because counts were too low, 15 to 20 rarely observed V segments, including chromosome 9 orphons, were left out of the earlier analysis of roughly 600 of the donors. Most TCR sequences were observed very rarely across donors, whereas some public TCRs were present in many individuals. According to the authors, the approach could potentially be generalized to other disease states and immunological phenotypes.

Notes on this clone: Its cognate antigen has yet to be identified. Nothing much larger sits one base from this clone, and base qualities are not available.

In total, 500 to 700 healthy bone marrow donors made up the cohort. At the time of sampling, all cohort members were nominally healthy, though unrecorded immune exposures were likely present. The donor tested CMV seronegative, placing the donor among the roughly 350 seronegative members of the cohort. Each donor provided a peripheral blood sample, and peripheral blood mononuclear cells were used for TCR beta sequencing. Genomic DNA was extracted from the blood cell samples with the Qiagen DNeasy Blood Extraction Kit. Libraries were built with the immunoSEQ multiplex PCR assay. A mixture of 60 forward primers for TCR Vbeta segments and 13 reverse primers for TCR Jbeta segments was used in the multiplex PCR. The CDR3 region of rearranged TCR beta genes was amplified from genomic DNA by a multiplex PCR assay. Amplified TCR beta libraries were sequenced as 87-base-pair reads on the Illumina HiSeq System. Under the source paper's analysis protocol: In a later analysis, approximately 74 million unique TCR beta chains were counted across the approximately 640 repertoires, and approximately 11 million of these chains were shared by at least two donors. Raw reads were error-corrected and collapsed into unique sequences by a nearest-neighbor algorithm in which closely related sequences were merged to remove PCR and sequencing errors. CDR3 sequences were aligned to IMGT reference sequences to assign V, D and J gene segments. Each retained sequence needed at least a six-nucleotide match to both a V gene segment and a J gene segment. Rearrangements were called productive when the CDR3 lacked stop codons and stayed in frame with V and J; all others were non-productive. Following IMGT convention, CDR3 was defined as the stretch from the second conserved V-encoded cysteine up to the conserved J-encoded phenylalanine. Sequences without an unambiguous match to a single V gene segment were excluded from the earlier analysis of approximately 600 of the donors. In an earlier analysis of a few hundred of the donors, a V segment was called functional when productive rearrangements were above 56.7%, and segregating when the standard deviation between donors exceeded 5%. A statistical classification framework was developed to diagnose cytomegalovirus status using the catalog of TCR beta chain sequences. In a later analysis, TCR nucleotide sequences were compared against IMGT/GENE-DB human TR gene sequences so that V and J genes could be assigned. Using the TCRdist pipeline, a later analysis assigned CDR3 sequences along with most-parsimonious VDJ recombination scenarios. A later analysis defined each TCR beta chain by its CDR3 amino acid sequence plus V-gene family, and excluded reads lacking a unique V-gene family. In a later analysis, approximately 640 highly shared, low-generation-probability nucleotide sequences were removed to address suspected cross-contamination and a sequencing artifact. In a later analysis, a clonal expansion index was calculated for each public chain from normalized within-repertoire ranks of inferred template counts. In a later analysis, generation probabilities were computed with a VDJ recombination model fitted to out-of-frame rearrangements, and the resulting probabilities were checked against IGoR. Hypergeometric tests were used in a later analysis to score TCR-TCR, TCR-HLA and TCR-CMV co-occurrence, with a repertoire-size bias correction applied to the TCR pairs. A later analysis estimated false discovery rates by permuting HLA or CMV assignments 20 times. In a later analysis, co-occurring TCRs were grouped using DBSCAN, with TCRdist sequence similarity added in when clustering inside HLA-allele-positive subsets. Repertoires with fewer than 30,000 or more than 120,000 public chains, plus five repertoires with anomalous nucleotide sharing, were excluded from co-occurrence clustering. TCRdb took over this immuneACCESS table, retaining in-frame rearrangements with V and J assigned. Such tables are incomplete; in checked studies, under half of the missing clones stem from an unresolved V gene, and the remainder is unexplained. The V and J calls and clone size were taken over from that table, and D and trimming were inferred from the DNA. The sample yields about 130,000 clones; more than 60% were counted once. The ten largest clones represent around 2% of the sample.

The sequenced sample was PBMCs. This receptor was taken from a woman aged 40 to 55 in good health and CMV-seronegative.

DNA sequence: TGTGCCAGCAGCCTAGGGACAGGGAGTAGAGTTTCACCCCTCCACTTT. Translated, it reads CASSLGTGSRVSPLHF. The sequence links TRBV5-4 to TRBJ1-6, with 9 central nucleotides matching TRBD1. V and J are trimmed by 4 bases and 9 bases, and the gene matches miss 11 bases of the junction. In the germline V gene (reference sequence), CDR1 corresponds to SGHNT and CDR2 to YYREEE. Taken from cysteine to phenylalanine, the CDR3 has 16 residues. The sequence is cut down to CDR3 DNA, 48 bases in frame from base 1. Full variable domain (CDR3 extended with the reference TRBV5-4 and TRBJ1-6 proteins): ETGVTQSPTHLIKTRGQQVTLRCSSQSGHNTVSWYQQALGQGPQFIFQYYREEENGRGNFPPRFSGLQFPNYSSELNVNALELDDSALYLCASSLGTGSRVSPLHFGNGTRLTVT.